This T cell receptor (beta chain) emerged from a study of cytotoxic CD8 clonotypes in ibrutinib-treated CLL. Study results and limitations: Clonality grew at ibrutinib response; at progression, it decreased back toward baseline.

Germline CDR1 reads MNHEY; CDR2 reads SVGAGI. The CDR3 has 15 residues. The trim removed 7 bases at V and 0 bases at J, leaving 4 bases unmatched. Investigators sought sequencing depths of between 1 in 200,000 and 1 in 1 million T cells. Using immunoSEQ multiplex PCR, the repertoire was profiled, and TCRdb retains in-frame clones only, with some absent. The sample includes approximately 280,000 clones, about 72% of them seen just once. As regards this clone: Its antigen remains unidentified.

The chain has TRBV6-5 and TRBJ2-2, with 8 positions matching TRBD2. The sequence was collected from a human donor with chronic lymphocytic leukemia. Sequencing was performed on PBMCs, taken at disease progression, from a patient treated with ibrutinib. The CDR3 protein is CASKSGGANTGELFF. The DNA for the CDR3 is TGTGCCAGCAAAAGCGGGGGAGCGAACACCGGGGAGCTGTTTTTT.